This TCR beta chain was retrieved from a study of long-term antiretroviral therapy in people with HIV. The CDR3 spans 12 residues. The germline CDR1 and CDR2 sequences are GTSNPN and SVGIG (reference sequence). The germline V and J ends were trimmed by 0 bases and 8 bases, with 8 bases remaining between them. immunoSEQ v3.0 was run at survey level. Here immunoSEQ multiplex PCR was the method, and the copy in TCRdb shows in-frame clones only, minus some. Here the sample spans some 15,000 clones, nearly 80% being singletons. Findings and caveats of the study: On ART adherence, viral resistance or therapy changes, no data were available.

For this clone: Its target is not known.

This sequence joins TRBV30 and TRBJ2-1; no reliable D call. The source is a woman in her 40s with HIV. This material consisted of unsorted PBMCs, taken nearly 3.3 years after starting antiretroviral therapy. CDR3 sequence: CAWSVGFHEQFF. The CDR3 nucleotides read TGTGCCTGGAGTGTAGGGTTTCATGAGCAGTTCTTC.